The present entry profiles one T cell receptor (beta chain) with its context. This record belongs to a study of cytomegalovirus exposure and HLA in healthy donors. This CDR3 has 14 amino acids. V lost 6 bases to trimming and J lost 1 base; unmatched junction nucleotides: 4. The germline V gene has CDR1 SGHVS and CDR2 FNYEAQ. Vbeta (60) and Jbeta (13) primers were used in the PCR. Clones were read by immunoSEQ multiplex PCR, and TCRdb kept only the in-frame ones, dropping some. Of some 190,000 clones listed, over 70% were seen once; the top ten hold around 1.3%. The source is a boy aged 2 to 10 in good health and CMV-seronegative. This rearrangement joins TRBV7-6 to TRBJ2-3; the match to TRBD1 covers 7 bases. The sample consisted of PBMCs. CDR3: CASSPGQGTDTQYF. CDR3 in DNA: TGTGCCAGCAGTCCCGGACAGGGCACAGATACGCAGTATTTT.